In this sample, the clone carrying this T cell receptor beta chain turned up a few times. Documented treatment: some 20 received Ad26.COV2.S at low or high dose, single or two shots; about 5 received placebo; per-sample allocation not given. Collection of samples fell on day 63 after the first vaccine or placebo injection. It was an adult aged 18-55 years in Boston who was the donor. The data are from a study of Ad26.COV2.S vaccination and SARS-CoV-2 variants. Across the whole study: Donor joined the COV1001 Ad26.COV2.S trial arm. In the study, Ad26.COV2.S was injected intramuscularly once, or twice 56 days apart.

Profiled with immunoSEQ multiplex PCR; TCRdb holds only in-frame clones, not every one. The sample shows 300,000 to 350,000 clones, approximately 86% of them seen only once. This receptor was obtained from a person between 18 and 60 years old who received the Ad26.COV2.S COVID-19 vaccine or a placebo. Sample: peripheral blood, taken in a trial of Ad26.COV2.S vaccine versus placebo.

In DNA form, the CDR3 reads TGCGCCAGCAGCTTGGCTAGCGGGGTCGCGGAGACCCAGTACTTC. Translated: CASSLASGVAETQYF. This chain links TRBV5-1 with TRBJ2-5; TRBD2 matches at 9 bases. V was clipped by 0 bases and J by 5 bases; unmatched bases: 5. Germline V gene data show CDR1 as SGHRS and CDR2 as YFSETQ. The length of the CDR3 is 15 residues.